The 2 T cell receptor beta chains below come from one sample, sequenced in a study of T cells in Graves' hyperthyroidism and ophthalmopathy. The source material, RNA transcripts, was used to amplify TCR beta CDR3 regions. Initially, a first-round RT-PCR of the TCR CDR3 employed the HTBI primer set. One entry per CDR3 protein, called by TCRdb with MiXCR from the multiplex PCR reads. The sample includes some 400,000 distinct CDR3 sequences, around an eighth of them seen just once. Sequenced material: blood. The receptor set was obtained from a man younger than 40 with Graves' hyperthyroidism that later progressed to Graves' ophthalmopathy.

This clonotype was counted only a few times. The chain carries TRBV10-3 and TRBJ2-3; D unclear. The ends were cut back, 4 bases at V and 6 bases at J, with 5 bases in the middle. CDR1 is ENHRY, CDR2 SYGVKD, per germline. This CDR3 is 11 amino acids long. The CDR3 loop is CAISGRDTQYF. In DNA form, the CDR3 reads TGTGCCATCAGTGGACGGGATACGCAGTATTTT.

This clonotype was seen more than once but under ten times. The chain links TRBV24-1 to TRBJ2-5; 7 bases line up with TRBD1. The trim removed 5 bases at V and 2 bases at J, leaving 4 bases unmatched. The CDR3 totals 14 residues. Germline lookup yields CDR1 KGHDR and CDR2 SFDVKD. CDR3 bases: TGTGCCACCAGTGGTGGGACAGCTCAAGAGACCCAGTACTTC. It codes for CATSGGTAQETQYF.